These 17 T cell receptor beta chains were sequenced from one sample in a study of T cells expressing NK-cell markers. One entry per CDR3 protein, without DNA, is what TCRdb gives after re-calling the 5' RACE reads. The repertoire shows around 550,000 distinct CDR3 sequences; the top ten hold approximately 3.5%. The sequenced sample consisted of blood T cells: a sorted CD56 or NKG2C T cell subset, CD4+ or CD8+ T cells, or bulk PBMC T cells (not recorded which). The receptors derive from a man aged 18 to 29 in good health.

The genes are TRBV10-3 and TRBJ2-7. Germline CDR1 ENHRY, CDR2 SYGVKD. There are 13 residues in the CDR3. This CDR3 is CAISDSTNYEQYF.

The chain is built from TRBV7-9 and TRBJ2-2. CDR1 SEHNR and CDR2 FQNEAQ come from the germline V gene (reference sequence). There are 14 residues in the CDR3. CDR3 region: CASRVASSTGELFF.

The chain is built from TRBV20-1 and TRBJ2-7. Germline CDR1 reads DFQATT; CDR2 reads SNEGSKA (reference sequence). The CDR3 is 12 residues long. The CDR3 region is CSAMVSSYEQYF.

This chain links TRBV12-3 or TRBV12-4 with TRBJ2-1; TCRdb lists TRBD1, though no DNA is available to test this call. This CDR3 spans 15 amino acids. The CDR3: CASSFGRTGGFEQFF.

The V gene is TRBV7-2, the J gene TRBJ1-6. Germline assignment: CDR1 SGHTA and CDR2 FQGNSA. This CDR3 contains 14 residues. This CDR3 reads CASSADGIDSPLHF.

This chain connects TRBV12-3 or TRBV12-4 to TRBJ1-5; TCRdb picks TRBD1, but there is no DNA to check that call. The CDR3 sequence is 16 residues long. CDR3 region: CASSYYRDGDSLPQHF.

The J gene is TRBJ2-1, the V gene TRBV20-1; TCRdb proposes TRBD2, but this gene call is untestable without DNA. CDR3 length: 16 amino acids. The germline V gene encodes CDR1 DFQATT and CDR2 SNEGSKA (reference sequence). This chain's CDR3 is CSARESRGLAGDEQFF.

The V and J genes are TRBV30 and TRBJ2-1; the D gene TCRdb calls, TRBD2, cannot be checked with no DNA. CDR3 length: 14 residues. Germline CDR1 reads GTSNPN; CDR2 reads SVGIG (reference sequence). The CDR3 loop is CAWSVGTSVNEQFF.

The rearrangement joins TRBV28 to TRBJ2-7; checking the TCRdb D call of TRBD2 is not possible without DNA. This CDR3 spans 16 amino acids. CDR1 and CDR2 from the germline V gene are MDHEN and SYDVKM. CDR3 sequence: CASSPGGLGGSYEQYF. The whole variable domain, filled in from reference TRBV28 and TRBJ2-7, reads DVKVTQSSRYLVKRTGEKVFLECVQDMDHENMFWYRQDPGLGLRLIYFSYDVKMKEKGDIPEGYSVSREKKERFSLILESASTNQTSMYLCASSPGGLGGSYEQYFGPGTRLTVT.

The V gene is TRBV5-1, the J gene TRBJ2-5; the D call from TCRdb, TRBD2, cannot be confirmed without DNA. CDR1 SGHRS and CDR2 YFSETQ come from the germline V gene. This CDR3 is built from 15 residues. CDR3 sequence reads: CASSGGTAYQETQYF. The full variable domain, in which reference TRBV5-1 and TRBJ2-5 provide the parts outside the CDR3, is KAGVTQTPRYLIKTRGQQVTLSCSPISGHRSVSWYQQTPGQGLQFLFEYFSETQRNKGNFPGRFSGRQFSNSRSEMNVSTLELGDSALYLCASSGGTAYQETQYFGPGTRLLVL.

The chain recombines TRBV3-1 with TRBJ2-5; no DNA is available, so the TRBD2 call from TCRdb remains unchecked. This CDR3 is built from 15 residues. Germline values: CDR1 LGHDT, CDR2 YNNKEL (reference sequence). CDR3 in amino acids: CASSQEGLLQETQYF.

The rearrangement joins TRBV4-3 to TRBJ2-1; TCRdb designates TRBD2, a call that cannot be tested without DNA. The CDR3 covers 16 residues. The germline V gene encodes CDR1 LGHNA and CDR2 YSLEER. The CDR3 sequence: CASSQGLAGAYNEQFF.

The chain couples TRBV6-5 to TRBJ2-3; as DNA is missing, the TRBD1 call by TCRdb cannot be tested. This CDR3 spans 15 amino acids. From germline, CDR1 is MNHEY and CDR2 SVGAGI. CDR3 amino acids: CASSWDRGLTDTQYF.

The genes are TRBV12-3 or TRBV12-4 and TRBJ1-2; lacking DNA, the TRBD1 call made by TCRdb goes unchecked. The CDR3 runs to 14 residues. The CDR3 region is CASSPGTVIYGYTF.

The chain employs TRBV5-1 and TRBJ1-1; TCRdb reports TRBD1, a call that lacks DNA to check it against. In germline, CDR1 is SGHRS, CDR2 YFSETQ. The CDR3 contains 15 residues. This CDR3 is CASSLDRGRATEAFF.

The J gene is TRBJ2-1, the V gene TRBV2; the D call from TCRdb, TRBD1, cannot be confirmed without DNA. The CDR3 consists of 14 residues. Germline V gene lookup returns CDR1 SNHLY and CDR2 FYNNEI. The CDR3 is CASSPRQGVNEQFF.

The gene calls are TRBV28 and TRBJ2-5; TCRdb designates TRBD2, a call that cannot be tested without DNA. The germline CDR1 and CDR2 sequences are MDHEN and SYDVKM. This CDR3 spans 16 amino acids. CDR3 region: CASSGTSGELQETQYF.